The clone carrying this TCR beta chain turned up a few times. Per the germline V gene, CDR1 is DFQATT and CDR2 is SNEGSKA (reference sequence). CDR3 size: 13 residues. Trimming stripped 1 base from V and 6 bases from J, with 11 bases between. This entry comes from a study of T cells after yellow fever vaccination. A single record per CDR3 protein comes from TCRdb applying MiXCR to the 5' RACE reads. The top ten hold roughly 18% of the sample, which has more than 350,000 distinct CDR3 sequences, around 10% seen once. The rearrangement uses TRBV20-1 and TRBJ2-3; D not certain. The sequences come from PBMCs, collected on the day of the first yellow fever vaccination. This clonotype was sampled from a man aged 18 to 29 who received the YFV17D yellow fever vaccine. The CDR3 coding sequence is TGCAGTGCTAGAGCCACCAGGCCGGATACGCAGTATTTT. Translating gives CSARATRPDTQYF.